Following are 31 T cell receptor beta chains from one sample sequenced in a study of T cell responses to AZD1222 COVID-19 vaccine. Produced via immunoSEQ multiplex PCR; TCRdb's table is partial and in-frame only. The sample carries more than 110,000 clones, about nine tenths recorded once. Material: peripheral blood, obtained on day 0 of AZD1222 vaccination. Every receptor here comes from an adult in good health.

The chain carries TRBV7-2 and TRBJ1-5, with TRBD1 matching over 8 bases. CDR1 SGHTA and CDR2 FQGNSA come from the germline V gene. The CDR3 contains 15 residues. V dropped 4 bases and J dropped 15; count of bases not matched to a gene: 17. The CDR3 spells CASSSQDRVRSYLHF. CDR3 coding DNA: TGTGCCAGCAGCTCCCAGGACAGGGTACGGAGCTATCTGCATTTT.

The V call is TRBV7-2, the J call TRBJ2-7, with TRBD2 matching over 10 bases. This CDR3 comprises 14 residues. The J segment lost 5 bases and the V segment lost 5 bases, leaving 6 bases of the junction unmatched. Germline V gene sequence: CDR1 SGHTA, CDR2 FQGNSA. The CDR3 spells CASSLSGGTNEQYF. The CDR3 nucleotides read TGTGCCAGCAGCCTTAGCGGGGGGACTAACGAGCAGTACTTC.

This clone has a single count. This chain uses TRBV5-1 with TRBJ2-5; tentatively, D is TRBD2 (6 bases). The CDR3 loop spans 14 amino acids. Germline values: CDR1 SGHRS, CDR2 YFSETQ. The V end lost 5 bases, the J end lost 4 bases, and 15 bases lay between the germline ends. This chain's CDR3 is CASSSWRERETQYF. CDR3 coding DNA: TGCGCCAGCAGTAGTTGGCGGGAACGAGAGACCCAGTACTTC.

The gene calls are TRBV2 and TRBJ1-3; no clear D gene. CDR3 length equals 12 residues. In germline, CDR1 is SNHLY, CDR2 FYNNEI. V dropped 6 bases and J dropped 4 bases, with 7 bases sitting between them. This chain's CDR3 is CASRPGGNTIYF. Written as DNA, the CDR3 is TGTGCCAGCAGGCCGGGCGGAAACACCATATATTTT.

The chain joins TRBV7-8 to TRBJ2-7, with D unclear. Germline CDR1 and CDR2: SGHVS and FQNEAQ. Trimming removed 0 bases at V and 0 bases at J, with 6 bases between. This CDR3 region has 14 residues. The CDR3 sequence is CASSLALLSYEQYF. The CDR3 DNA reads TGTGCCAGCAGCTTAGCCTTACTCTCCTACGAGCAGTACTTC.

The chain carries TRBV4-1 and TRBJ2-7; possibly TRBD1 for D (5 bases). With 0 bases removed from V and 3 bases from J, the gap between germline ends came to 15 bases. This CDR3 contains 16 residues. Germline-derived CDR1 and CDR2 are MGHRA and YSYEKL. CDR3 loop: CASSQERDRSYYEQYF. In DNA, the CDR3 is TGCGCCAGCAGCCAAGAAAGAGACAGAAGCTACTACGAGCAGTACTTC.

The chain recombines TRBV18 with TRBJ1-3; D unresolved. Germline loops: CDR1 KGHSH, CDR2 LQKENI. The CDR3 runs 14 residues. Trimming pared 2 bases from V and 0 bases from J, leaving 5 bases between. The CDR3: CASSPSNSGNTIYF. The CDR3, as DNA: TGTGCCAGCTCACCATCCAACTCTGGAAACACCATATATTTT.

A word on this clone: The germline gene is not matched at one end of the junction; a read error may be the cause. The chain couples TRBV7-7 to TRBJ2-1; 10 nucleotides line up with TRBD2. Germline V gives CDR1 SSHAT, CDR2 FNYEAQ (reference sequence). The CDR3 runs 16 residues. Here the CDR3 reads CASSRGLAEYHNEQFF. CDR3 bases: TGTGCTAGCAGTCGCGGACTAGCGGAATACCACAATGAGCAGTTCTTC.

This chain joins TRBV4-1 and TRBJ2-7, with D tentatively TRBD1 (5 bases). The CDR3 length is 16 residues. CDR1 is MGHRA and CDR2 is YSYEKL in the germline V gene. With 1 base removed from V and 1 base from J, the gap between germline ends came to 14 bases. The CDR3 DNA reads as TGCGCCAGCAGCCAAGTCGACAGCGTTACTTCCTACGAGCAGTACTTC. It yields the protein CASSQVDSVTSYEQYF.

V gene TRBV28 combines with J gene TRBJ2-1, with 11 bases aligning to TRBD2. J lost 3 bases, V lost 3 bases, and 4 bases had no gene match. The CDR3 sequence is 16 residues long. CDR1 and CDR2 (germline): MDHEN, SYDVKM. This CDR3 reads CASSFSSGRVYNEQFF. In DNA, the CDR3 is TGTGCCAGCAGTTTTAGTAGCGGGAGGGTCTACAATGAGCAGTTCTTC.

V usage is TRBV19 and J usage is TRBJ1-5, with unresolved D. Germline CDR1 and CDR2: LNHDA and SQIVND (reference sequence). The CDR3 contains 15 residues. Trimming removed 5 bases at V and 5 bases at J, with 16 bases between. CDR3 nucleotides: TGTGCCAGTAGTTTGTTCGTTGGGGTTGATCAGCCCCAGCATTTT. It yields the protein CASSLFVGVDQPQHF.

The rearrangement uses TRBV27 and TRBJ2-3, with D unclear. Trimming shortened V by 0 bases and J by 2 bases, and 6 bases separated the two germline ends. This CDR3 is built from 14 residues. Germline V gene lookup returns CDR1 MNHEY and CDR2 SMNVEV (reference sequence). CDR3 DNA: TGTGCCAGCAGTTTATCGAGACCCACAGATACGCAGTATTTT. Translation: CASSLSRPTDTQYF.

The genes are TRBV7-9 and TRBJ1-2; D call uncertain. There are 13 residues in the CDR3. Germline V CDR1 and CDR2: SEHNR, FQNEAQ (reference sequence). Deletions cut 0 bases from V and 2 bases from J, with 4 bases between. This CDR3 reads CASSLAFNYGYTF. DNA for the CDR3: TGTGCCAGCAGCTTAGCGTTCAACTATGGCTACACCTTC. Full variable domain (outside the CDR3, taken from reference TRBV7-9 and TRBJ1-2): DTGVSQNPRHKITKRGQNVTFRCDPISEHNRLYWYRQTLGQGPEFLTYFQNEAQLEKSRLLSDRFSAERPKGSFSTLEIQRTEQGDSAMYLCASSLAFNYGYTFGSGTRLTVV.

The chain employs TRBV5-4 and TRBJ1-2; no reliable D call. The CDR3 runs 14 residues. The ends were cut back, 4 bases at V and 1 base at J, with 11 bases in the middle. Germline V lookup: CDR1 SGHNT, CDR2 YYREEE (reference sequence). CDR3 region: CASSPGRNNYGYTF. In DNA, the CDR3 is TGTGCCAGCAGCCCCGGTCGGAATAACTATGGCTACACCTTC.

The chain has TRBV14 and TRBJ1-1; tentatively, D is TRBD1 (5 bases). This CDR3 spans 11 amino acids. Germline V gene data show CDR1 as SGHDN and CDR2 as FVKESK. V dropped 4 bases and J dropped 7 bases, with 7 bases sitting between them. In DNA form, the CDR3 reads TGTGCCAGCAGCCCGGGGGGTGAAGCTTTCTTT. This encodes CASSPGGEAFF.

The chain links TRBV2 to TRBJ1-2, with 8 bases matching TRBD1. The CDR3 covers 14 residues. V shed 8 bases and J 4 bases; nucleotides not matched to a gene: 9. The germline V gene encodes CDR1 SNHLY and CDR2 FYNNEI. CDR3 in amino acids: CASQDGTGPYGYTF. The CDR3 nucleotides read TGTGCCAGCCAGGACGGGACAGGCCCCTATGGCTACACCTTC.

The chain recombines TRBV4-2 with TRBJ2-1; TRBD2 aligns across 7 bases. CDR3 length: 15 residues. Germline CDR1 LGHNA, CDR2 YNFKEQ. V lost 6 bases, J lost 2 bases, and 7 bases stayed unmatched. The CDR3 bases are TGTGCCAGCAGTGCCGGGACTATTACCTACAATGAGCAGTTCTTC. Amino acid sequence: CASSAGTITYNEQFF.

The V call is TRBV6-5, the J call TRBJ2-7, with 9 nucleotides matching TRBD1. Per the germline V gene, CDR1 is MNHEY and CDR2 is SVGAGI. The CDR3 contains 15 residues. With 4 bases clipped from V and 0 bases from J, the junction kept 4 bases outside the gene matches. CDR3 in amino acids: CASSFPGQGSYEQYF. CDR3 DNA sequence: TGTGCCAGCAGTTTTCCGGGACAGGGCTCCTACGAGCAGTACTTC.

CDR3 in amino acids: CASSPQASGENAYEQYF. As DNA, the CDR3 is TGTGCCAGCTCACCACAGGCTAGCGGGGAGAATGCGTACGAGCAGTACTTC. The genes are TRBV18 and TRBJ2-7; 9 nucleotides line up with TRBD2. The CDR3 runs 17 residues. CDR1 and CDR2 (germline): KGHSH, LQKENI. The V segment lost 1 base and the J segment 4 bases; nucleotides outside the gene matches: 11.

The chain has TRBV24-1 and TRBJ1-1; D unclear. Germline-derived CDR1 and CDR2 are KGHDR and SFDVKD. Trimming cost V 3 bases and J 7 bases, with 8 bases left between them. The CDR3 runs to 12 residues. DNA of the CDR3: TGTGCCACCAGTGATCCCCTGGGTGAAGCTTTCTTT. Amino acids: CATSDPLGEAFF.

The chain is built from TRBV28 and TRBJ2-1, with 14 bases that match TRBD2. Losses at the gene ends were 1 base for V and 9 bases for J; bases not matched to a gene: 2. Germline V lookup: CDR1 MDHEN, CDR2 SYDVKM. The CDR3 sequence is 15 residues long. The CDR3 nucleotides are TGTGCCAGCAGTTTATTCGGGACTAGCGGGAGTGAGCAGTTCTTC. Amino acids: CASSLFGTSGSEQFF.

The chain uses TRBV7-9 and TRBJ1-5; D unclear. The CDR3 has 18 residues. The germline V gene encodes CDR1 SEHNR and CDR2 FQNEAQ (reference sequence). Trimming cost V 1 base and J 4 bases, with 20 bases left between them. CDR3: CASSLEVSGYPQNQPQHF. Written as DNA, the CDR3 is TGTGCCAGCAGCTTAGAGGTTTCGGGGTACCCCCAAAATCAGCCCCAGCATTTT.

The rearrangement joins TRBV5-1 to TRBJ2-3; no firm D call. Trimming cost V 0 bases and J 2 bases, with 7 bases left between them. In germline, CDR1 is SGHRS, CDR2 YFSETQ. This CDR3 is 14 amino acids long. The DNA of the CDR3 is TGCGCCAGCAGCTTGGCTGACCACACAGATACGCAGTATTTT. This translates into CASSLADHTDTQYF. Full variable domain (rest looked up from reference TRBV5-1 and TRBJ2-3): KAGVTQTPRYLIKTRGQQVTLSCSPISGHRSVSWYQQTPGQGLQFLFEYFSETQRNKGNFPGRFSGRQFSNSRSEMNVSTLELGDSALYLCASSLADHTDTQYFGPGTRLTVL.

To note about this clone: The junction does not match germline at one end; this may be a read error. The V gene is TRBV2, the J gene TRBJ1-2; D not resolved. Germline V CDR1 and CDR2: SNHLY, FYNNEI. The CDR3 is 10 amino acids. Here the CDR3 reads CASREGGYTF. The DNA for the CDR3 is TGTGCCAGCAGGGAAGGGGGCTACACCTTC.

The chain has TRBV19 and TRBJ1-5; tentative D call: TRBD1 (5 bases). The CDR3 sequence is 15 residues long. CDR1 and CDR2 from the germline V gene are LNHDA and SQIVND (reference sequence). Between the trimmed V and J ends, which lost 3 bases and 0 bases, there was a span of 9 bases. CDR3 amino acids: CASSIGHNSNQPQHF. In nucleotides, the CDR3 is TGTGCCAGTAGTATCGGACATAATAGCAATCAGCCCCAGCATTTT.

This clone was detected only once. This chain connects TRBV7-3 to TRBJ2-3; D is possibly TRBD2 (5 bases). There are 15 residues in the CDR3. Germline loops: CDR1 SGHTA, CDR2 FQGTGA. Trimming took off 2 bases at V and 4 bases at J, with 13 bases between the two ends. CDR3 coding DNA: TGTGCCAGCAGCTTATCGGCTAGCTCCCCAGATACGCAGTATTTT. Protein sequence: CASSLSASSPDTQYF.

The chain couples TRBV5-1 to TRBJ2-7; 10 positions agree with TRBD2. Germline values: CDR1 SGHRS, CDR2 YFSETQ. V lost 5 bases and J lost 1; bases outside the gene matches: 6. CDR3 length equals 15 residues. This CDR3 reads CASRPGLAPSYEQYF. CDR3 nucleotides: TGCGCCAGCAGACCGGGACTAGCGCCTTCCTACGAGCAGTACTTC.

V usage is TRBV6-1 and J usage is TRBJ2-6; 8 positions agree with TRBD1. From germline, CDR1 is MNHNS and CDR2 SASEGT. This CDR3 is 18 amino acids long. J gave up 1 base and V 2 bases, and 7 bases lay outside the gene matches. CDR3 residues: CASSELGQDRSGANVLTF. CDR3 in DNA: TGTGCCAGCAGTGAATTGGGACAGGATAGGTCTGGGGCCAACGTCCTGACTTTC.

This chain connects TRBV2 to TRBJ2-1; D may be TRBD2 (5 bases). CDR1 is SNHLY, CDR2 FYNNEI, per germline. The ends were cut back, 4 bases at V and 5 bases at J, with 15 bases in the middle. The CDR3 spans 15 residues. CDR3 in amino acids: CASSVRVISDNEQFF. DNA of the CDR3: TGTGCCAGCAGTGTGCGGGTCATATCGGACAATGAGCAGTTCTTC.

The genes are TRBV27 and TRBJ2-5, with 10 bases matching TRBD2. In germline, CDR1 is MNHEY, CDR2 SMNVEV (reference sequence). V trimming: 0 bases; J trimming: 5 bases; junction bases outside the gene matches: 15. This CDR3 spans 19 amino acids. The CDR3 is CASSLSGASGRLGGETQYF. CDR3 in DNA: TGTGCCAGCAGTTTATCGGGGGCTAGCGGGAGACTCGGGGGTGAGACCCAGTACTTC.

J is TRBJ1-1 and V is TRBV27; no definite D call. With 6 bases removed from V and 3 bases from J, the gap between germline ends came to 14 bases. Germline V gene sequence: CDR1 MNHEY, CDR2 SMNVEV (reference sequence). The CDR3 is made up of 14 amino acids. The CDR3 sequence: CASSPYPWDTEAFF. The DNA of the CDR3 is TGTGCCAGCAGCCCCTACCCCTGGGACACTGAAGCTTTCTTT.